These 30 T cell receptor beta chains came from one sample sequenced in a study of T cell repertoires in cytomegalovirus infection. Their antigens are not known. TCRdb recomputed calls from the reads with MiXCR, one row per CDR3 protein. The sample lists 700,000 to 950,000 distinct CDR3 sequences, around a third occurring once. Sequencing was performed on cultured CD8+ T cells from PBMCs, taken from culture after CMV antigen stimulation. These receptors all come from a human donor in good health (CMV status not recorded). Some clones in this sample may be carry-over from other donors' samples.

The J gene is TRBJ2-5, the V gene TRBV13; maybe TRBD2 (7 bases). There are 15 residues in the CDR3. The germline V gene has CDR1 PRHDT and CDR2 FYEKMQ (reference sequence). Trimming removed 7 bases from V and 4 bases from J, with 19 bases in between. CDR3: CASNTGGLRGETQYF. In nucleotides, the CDR3 is TGTGCCAGCAACACCGGGGGGCTGAGGGGAGAGACCCAGTACTTC. The variable domain in full, with the rest retrieved from reference TRBV13 and TRBJ2-5, is AAGVIQSPRHLIKEKRETATLKCYPIPRHDTVYWYQQGPGQDPQFLISFYEKMQSDKGSIPDRFSAQQFSDYHSELNMSSLELGDSALYFCASNTGGLRGETQYFGPGTRLLVL.

This chain links TRBV6-1 with TRBJ1-5; D may be TRBD1 (6 bases). The CDR3 runs 16 residues. V lost 5 bases to trimming and J lost 1 base, with 15 bases between them. Germline CDR1 reads MNHNS; CDR2 reads SASEGT. In DNA, the CDR3 is TGTGCCAGCAGTTCGGGCCCTCAGGGGAGCAATCAGCCCCAGCATTTT. It yields the protein CASSSGPQGSNQPQHF.

This clonotype was seen just once. This chain uses TRBV19 with TRBJ2-5, with D perhaps TRBD1 or TRBD2 (8 bases each). V was trimmed by 5 bases and J by 5 bases, leaving 33 bases between them. This CDR3 has 20 residues. Germline lookup yields CDR1 LNHDA and CDR2 SQIVND (reference sequence). In nucleotides, the CDR3 is TGTGCCAGTAGTCCCGGCGCCCAGGGGGCGAAGCGGGGGAACCGGGAGACCCAGTACTTC. It yields the protein CASSPGAQGAKRGNRETQYF.

The J gene is TRBJ1-5, the V gene TRBV19, with D perhaps TRBD1 (5 bases). This CDR3 region has 14 residues. Looked up from germline, CDR1 is LNHDA and CDR2 is SQIVND (reference sequence). Deletions cut 3 bases from V and 3 bases from J, with 9 bases between. The CDR3 reads CASSMRTYNQPQHF. For the CDR3, the DNA is TGTGCCAGTAGTATGAGGACATACAATCAGCCCCAGCATTTT.

This clonotype was counted between two and nine times. V is TRBV27 and J is TRBJ2-1; 11 nucleotides align to TRBD2. CDR3 size: 17 residues. V gave up 3 bases and J gave up 9 bases; unmatched junction bases: 13. CDR1 MNHEY and CDR2 SMNVEV come from the germline V gene (reference sequence). The CDR3 here is CASSFVSETSGVGEQFF. CDR3 DNA: TGTGCCAGCAGTTTTGTCTCGGAGACTAGCGGGGTAGGTGAGCAGTTCTTC.

The chain recombines TRBV12-5 with TRBJ1-2; 7 positions agree with TRBD1. CDR3 size: 24 residues. Germline CDR1 LGHNT, CDR2 FRNRAP. V shed 0 bases, J shed 3 bases, and the junction held 31 bases outside the gene matches. The CDR3 reads CASGLVRMESGDGESRGGDYGYTF. CDR3 nucleotide sequence: TGTGCTAGTGGTTTGGTACGGATGGAATCAGGGGATGGGGAATCAAGAGGGGGCGACTATGGCTACACCTTC.

The rearrangement uses TRBV7-8 and TRBJ2-3; a possible D gene is TRBD2 (5 bases). The CDR3 totals 15 residues. V gave up 5 bases and J gave up 0 bases, with 12 bases separating them. The V gene's germline CDR1 is SGHVS and CDR2 FQNEAQ. In DNA form, the CDR3 reads TGTGCCAGCAGCCCCGGACTCTCTAGCACAGATACGCAGTATTTT. This sequence encodes CASSPGLSSTDTQYF. Full variable domain (missing parts from reference TRBV7-8 and TRBJ2-3): GAGVSQSPRYKVAKRGQDVALRCDPISGHVSLFWYQQALGQGPEFLTYFQNEAQLDKSGLPSDRFFAERPEGSVSTLKIQRTQQEDSAVYLCASSPGLSSTDTQYFGPGTRLTVL.

As for this clonotype: This sequence may be a read error, since a much larger clone differs from it by one base. The chain employs TRBV7-9 and TRBJ1-1; no firm D call. Trimming cost V 0 bases and J 7 bases, with 3 bases left between them. Germline V gives CDR1 SEHNR, CDR2 FQNEAQ (reference sequence). This CDR3 is 11 amino acids long. CDR3 amino acids: CASSLANEAFF. The CDR3 DNA is TGTGCCAGCAGCTTAGCGAATGAAGCTTTCTTT.

This chain joins TRBV6-5 and TRBJ2-3, with 8 bases identical to TRBD1. CDR1 and CDR2 from the germline V gene are MNHEY and SVGAGI. The CDR3 loop spans 19 amino acids. The J segment lost 2 bases and the V segment lost 2 bases, leaving 15 bases of the junction unmatched. The CDR3 region has the DNA TGTGCCAGCAGTTACGGATCCTATTCGACAGGGGACGACACAGATACGCAGTATTTT. Amino acids: CASSYGSYSTGDDTDTQYF.

This clonotype turned up a few times. The CDR3 region is CASSFIGDSNQPQHF. CDR3 DNA: TGTGCCAGCAGTTTTATCGGGGATAGCAATCAGCCCCAGCATTTT. The V call is TRBV6-5, the J call TRBJ1-5; D is unresolved. CDR1 is MNHEY, CDR2 SVGAGI, per germline. The V gene lost 4 bases and the J gene lost 0 bases, with 10 bases spanning the gap. CDR3 length equals 15 residues.

The chain carries TRBV5-6 and TRBJ2-1, with D perhaps matching TRBD1 (5 bases). Trimming pared 1 base from V and 0 bases from J, leaving 17 bases between. The germline CDR1 and CDR2 sequences are SGHDT and YYEEEE. CDR3 length: 18 amino acids. The CDR3: CASSLRDRAGHSYNEQFF. The CDR3 DNA sequence: TGTGCCAGCAGCTTGAGGGATAGGGCAGGGCACTCCTACAATGAGCAGTTCTTC. Filled out from reference TRBV5-6 and TRBJ2-1, the complete variable domain reads DAGVTQSPTHLIKTRGQQVTLRCSPKSGHDTVSWYQQALGQGPQFIFQYYEEEERQRGNFPDRFSGHQFPNYSSELNVNALLLGDSALYLCASSLRDRAGHSYNEQFFGPGTRLTVL.

The chain employs TRBV27 and TRBJ2-1, with 7 bases that match TRBD2. The CDR3 has 15 amino acids. Germline V gene data show CDR1 as MNHEY and CDR2 as SMNVEV (reference sequence). After removal of 10 bases from V and 7 bases from J, the junction contained 16 bases not matched to a gene. For the CDR3, the DNA is TGTGCCACCTCTGGGGGGGAATCGGGGTGGAATGAGCAGTTCTTC. Translation: CATSGGESGWNEQFF.

The chain is built from TRBV7-9 and TRBJ1-4; D unclear. CDR1 SEHNR and CDR2 FQNEAQ come from the germline V gene (reference sequence). The V end lost 6 bases, the J end lost 6 bases, and 17 bases lay between the germline ends. The CDR3 sequence is 15 residues long. The CDR3 nucleotides are TGTGCCAGCAGACGGCAGGAGACGTTAGATGAAAAACTGTTTTTT. This gives the protein CASRRQETLDEKLFF.

J is TRBJ2-7 and V is TRBV6-1; 9 positions match TRBD1. The CDR3 totals 15 residues. Germline V gene sequence: CDR1 MNHNS, CDR2 SASEGT. V was clipped by 8 bases and J by 6 bases; unmatched bases: 14. The CDR3 DNA is TGTGCCAGCTCGTGGGTACAGGGGGCGCAGGGCGAGCAGTACGTC. Its translation: CASSWVQGAQGEQYV.

This clonotype was counted ten times or more. The rearrangement links TRBV7-2 to TRBJ2-2; D is ambiguous. Germline V lookup: CDR1 SGHTA, CDR2 FQGNSA. V lost 2 bases, J lost 1 base, and 5 bases lay in between. The CDR3 loop spans 14 amino acids. In DNA form, the CDR3 reads TGTGCCAGCAGCTTATATGTGAACACCGGGGAGCTGTTTTTT. This encodes CASSLYVNTGELFF.

The CDR3 DNA reads TGCGCCAGCAGCCAACCGACTAGCGGTCTATACAATGAGCAGTTCTTC. Translating gives CASSQPTSGLYNEQFF. The V call is TRBV4-1, the J call TRBJ2-1, with TRBD2 matching 9 bases. J was trimmed by 4 bases and V by 2 bases; bases with no gene match: 6. The CDR3 is made up of 16 amino acids. Germline values: CDR1 MGHRA, CDR2 YSYEKL.

This clonotype was counted between two and nine times. The V gene is TRBV29-1, the J gene TRBJ2-7; D unresolved. Germline assignment: CDR1 SQVTM and CDR2 ANQGSEA. V lost 6 bases and J 1 base, leaving 7 bases between the germline ends. The CDR3 consists of 11 residues. The DNA for the CDR3 is TGCAGCGTGGGTCAATCCTACGAGCAGTACTTC. This translates into CSVGQSYEQYF.

This clonotype was observed a few times. The chain carries TRBV20-1 and TRBJ2-5; D ambiguous. The germline CDR1 and CDR2 sequences are DFQATT and SNEGSKA (reference sequence). This CDR3 has 15 amino acids. V dropped 4 bases and J dropped 2 bases, with 17 bases sitting between them. CDR3 in DNA: TGCAGTGCTAATAATCCCCATTCCCAGCAAGAGACCCAGTACTTC. Protein: CSANNPHSQQETQYF.

The CDR3 here is CASSGGFPYGYTF. The CDR3 nucleotides are TGTGCCAGCAGCGGAGGATTTCCCTATGGCTACACCTTC. This rearrangement joins TRBV27 to TRBJ1-2, with D unresolved. Looked up from germline, CDR1 is MNHEY and CDR2 is SMNVEV (reference sequence). Deletions cut 6 bases from V and 4 bases from J, with 12 bases between. CDR3 size: 13 residues.

The genes are TRBV29-1 and TRBJ2-7, with 9 bases aligning to TRBD1. Germline-derived CDR1 and CDR2 are SQVTM and ANQGSEA. CDR3 length: 14 residues. V shed 2 bases, J shed 2 bases, and the junction held 4 bases outside the gene matches. CDR3 in amino acids: CSVESRQGAYEQYF. DNA for the CDR3: TGCAGCGTTGAATCCAGACAGGGGGCCTACGAGCAGTACTTC.

This rearrangement joins TRBV24-1 to TRBJ2-7; no reliable D call. The CDR3 runs 17 residues. The V gene's germline CDR1 is KGHDR and CDR2 SFDVKD. V lost 8 bases, J lost 4 bases, and 26 bases lay in between. CDR3 residues: CATTPPQRDVPGYEQYV. The CDR3 nucleotides read TGTGCCACCACTCCTCCCCAAAGGGATGTCCCTGGATACGAGCAGTACGTC.

This clonotype appeared a few times. This sequence joins TRBV9 and TRBJ2-1; 8 bases match TRBD1. Trimming removed 3 bases from V and 2 bases from J; junction bases left unmatched: 7. CDR1 and CDR2 from the germline V gene are SGDLS and YYNGEE. CDR3 length: 16 residues. CDR3 amino acids: CASSAPGTGPYNEQFF. DNA for the CDR3: TGTGCCAGCAGCGCTCCCGGGACAGGACCCTACAATGAGCAGTTCTTC.

The gene calls are TRBV7-9 and TRBJ2-1, with TRBD2 identical over 7 bases. V shed 11 bases, J shed 4 bases, and the junction held 5 bases outside the gene matches. This CDR3 is 12 amino acids long. Germline lookup yields CDR1 SEHNR and CDR2 FQNEAQ (reference sequence). The CDR3 loop is CACGTTYNEQFF. For the CDR3, the DNA is TGTGCCTGCGGGACTACTTACAATGAGCAGTTCTTC. Full variable domain (rest looked up from reference TRBV7-9 and TRBJ2-1): DTGVSQNPRHKITKRGQNVTFRCDPISEHNRLYWYRQTLGQGPEFLTYFQNEAQLEKSRLLSDRFSAERPKGSFSTLEIQRTEQGDSAMYLCACGTTYNEQFFGPGTRLTVL.

The V and J genes are TRBV13 and TRBJ2-2; D perhaps matches TRBD1 (6 bases). The CDR3 has 15 residues. Germline CDR1 and CDR2: PRHDT and FYEKMQ (reference sequence). V lost 2 bases and J lost 5, with 12 bases in between. The CDR3 region has the DNA TGTGCCAGCAGCTTAATTCAGGGGCGTACCGGGGAGCTGTTTTTT. This translates into CASSLIQGRTGELFF.

This clonotype came up a few times. The chain links TRBV6-5 to TRBJ2-1; possible D gene TRBD2, 5 bases. Germline V gene lookup returns CDR1 MNHEY and CDR2 SVGAGI. V gave up 4 bases and J gave up 6 bases, with 16 bases separating them. The CDR3 has 15 residues. CDR3 nucleotides: TGTGCCAGCAGTTCGGGATACCCGAAGGTCAATGAGCAGTTCTTC. It yields the protein CASSSGYPKVNEQFF.

This chain links TRBV28 with TRBJ2-3; 7 positions match TRBD2. Germline V gene lookup returns CDR1 MDHEN and CDR2 SYDVKM. This CDR3 region has 15 residues. The V and J ends lost 7 bases and 5 bases, in that order; junction bases with no gene match: 12. This CDR3 is CASTMGGGEVDTQYF. The CDR3 bases are TGTGCCAGCACCATGGGGGGGGGAGAGGTAGATACGCAGTATTTT. Supplemented by reference TRBV28 and TRBJ2-3, the full variable domain reads DVKVTQSSRYLVKRTGEKVFLECVQDMDHENMFWYRQDPGLGLRLIYFSYDVKMKEKGDIPEGYSVSREKKERFSLILESASTNQTSMYLCASTMGGGEVDTQYFGPGTRLTVL.

Concerning this clonotype: Possible read error: a much larger clone is one base away. The genes are TRBV7-9 and TRBJ2-7; 7 bases line up with TRBD2. The CDR3 consists of 14 residues. The J segment lost 1 base and the V segment lost 6 bases, leaving 6 bases of the junction unmatched. Per the germline V gene, CDR1 is SEHNR and CDR2 is FQNEAQ (reference sequence). CDR3 nucleotide sequence: TGTGCCAGCAGTTCACTAGCGAGTTCCTACGAGCAGTACTTC. Protein sequence: CASSSLASSYEQYF.

The chain joins TRBV5-5 to TRBJ2-1, with 8 bases fitting TRBD1. Unmatched junction bases numbered 13, after V lost 2 bases and J lost 0 bases. This CDR3 comprises 19 residues. Germline CDR1 SGHKS, CDR2 YYEKEE (reference sequence). The CDR3 sequence: CASSFSADRVGSSYNEQFF. DNA of the CDR3: TGTGCCAGCAGCTTTAGTGCGGACAGGGTAGGTAGCTCCTACAATGAGCAGTTCTTC.

This clonotype has ten or more counts. The genes are TRBV6-5 and TRBJ2-2; tentative D call: TRBD1 (6 bases). CDR1 is MNHEY, CDR2 SVGAGI, per germline. Trimming removed 0 bases at V and 6 bases at J, with 8 bases between. The CDR3 has 14 amino acids. CDR3 DNA: TGTGCCAGCAGTTACTCGAGGGGGTCCGGGGAGCTGTTTTTT. This gives the protein CASSYSRGSGELFF.

As to this clonotype: One junction end disagrees with the germline gene, perhaps due to a read error. V gene TRBV20-1 combines with J gene TRBJ2-2; 7 bases align to TRBD1. There are 14 residues in the CDR3. Per germline, CDR1 DFQATT and CDR2 SNEGSKA (reference sequence). CDR3 loop: CSARVDRDTGELFF. CDR3 DNA: TGCAGTGCTAGAGTCGACAGGGACACCGGTGAGCTGTTTTTT.